Each of the 26 T cell receptor beta chains below was sequenced from the same sample in a study of blood T cell repertoires in COVID-19. TCRdb keeps only in-frame clones here, not all; method: immunoSEQ multiplex PCR. Here the sample spans 150,000 to 200,000 clones, roughly 86% being singletons. The sequencing sample was made of peripheral blood. These receptors were collected from a woman between 45 and 65 years old with acute or convalescent COVID-19.

Comments on this clone: This specimen includes other DNA sequences encoding the same CDR3. V gene TRBV2 combines with J gene TRBJ1-5; 8 nucleotides line up with TRBD1. The CDR3 length is 14 residues. Germline V gene lookup returns CDR1 SNHLY and CDR2 FYNNEI. The V gene end was trimmed by 6 bases and the J gene end by 5 bases; junction bases not matched to a gene: 6. CDR3 sequence: CASRLQGGHQPQHF. DNA of the CDR3: TGTGCCAGCAGGCTACAGGGGGGGCATCAGCCCCAGCATTTT.

J is TRBJ2-1 and V is TRBV5-1; tentatively, D is TRBD2 (6 bases). V lost 3 bases to trimming and J lost 6 bases, with 16 bases between them. The germline V gene encodes CDR1 SGHRS and CDR2 YFSETQ. The CDR3 contains 15 residues. The CDR3 region is CASSSPGLPPNEQFF. The CDR3 bases are TGCGCCAGCAGCTCCCCGGGACTCCCACCCAATGAGCAGTTCTTC.

This chain's CDR3 is CASSLRTSGRTYEQYF. CDR3 coding DNA: TGTGCCAGCAGCTTACGGACTAGCGGGAGAACCTACGAGCAGTACTTC. The chain has TRBV5-6 and TRBJ2-7, with TRBD2 identical over 13 bases. Germline assignment: CDR1 SGHDT and CDR2 YYEEEE. The CDR3 extends over 16 amino acids. With V trimmed by 2 bases and J by 2 bases, 4 bases remained unmatched.

The chain is built from TRBV28 and TRBJ2-3; possible D gene TRBD2, 6 bases. The CDR3 runs 14 residues. The germline V gene encodes CDR1 MDHEN and CDR2 SYDVKM. Deletions cut 4 bases from V and 5 bases from J, with 13 bases between. The CDR3 is CASSSRLEGDTQYF. The CDR3 DNA is TGTGCCAGCAGTTCAAGACTAGAAGGAGATACGCAGTATTTT. The complete variable domain, with remaining parts taken from reference TRBV28 and TRBJ2-3, reads DVKVTQSSRYLVKRTGEKVFLECVQDMDHENMFWYRQDPGLGLRLIYFSYDVKMKEKGDIPEGYSVSREKKERFSLILESASTNQTSMYLCASSSRLEGDTQYFGPGTRLTVL.

CDR3 nucleotides: TGTGCCAGCAGTTACAAGATGCGGGCTTTCTTT. Residues: CASSYKMRAFF. The V gene is TRBV6-5, the J gene TRBJ1-1; D is unclear. V was pared by 2 bases and J by 11 bases, with 9 bases between. CDR3 length equals 11 residues. CDR1 MNHEY and CDR2 SVGAGI come from the germline V gene.

The rearrangement uses TRBV5-8 and TRBJ2-5; D perhaps matches TRBD1 (6 bases). The CDR3 contains 16 residues. The germline V and J ends were trimmed by 2 bases and 3 bases, with 17 bases remaining between them. Germline-derived CDR1 and CDR2 are SGHTS and YDEGEE. The CDR3: CASSLRTMYREETQYF. DNA for the CDR3: TGTGCCAGCAGCTTACGCACCATGTACAGGGAAGAGACCCAGTACTTC.

This chain connects TRBV18 to TRBJ1-4, with D unresolved. CDR3 size: 15 residues. Germline CDR1 reads KGHSH; CDR2 reads LQKENI. Trimming shortened V by 5 bases and J by 4 bases, and 14 bases separated the two germline ends. DNA for the CDR3: TGTGCCAGCTCATCTGACCCGGGAGGTAATGAAAAACTGTTTTTT. Its translation: CASSSDPGGNEKLFF.

V gene TRBV4-1 combines with J gene TRBJ1-2; D is undetermined. Trimming stripped 4 bases from V and 5 bases from J, with 11 bases between. The CDR3 has 13 residues. Germline V gives CDR1 MGHRA, CDR2 YSYEKL. CDR3 nucleotide sequence: TGCGCCAGCAGCCCCCGGCAGGCTTATGGCTACACCTTC. It yields the protein CASSPRQAYGYTF.

This clone came up once. This chain uses TRBV6-2 or TRBV6-3 with TRBJ1-5; D remains ambiguous. The CDR3 covers 13 residues. Trimming left V 5 bases short and J 5 bases short, with 10 bases between. Germline V gene sequence: CDR1 MNHEY, CDR2 SVGEGT. This CDR3 is CASSDYSYQPQHF. Written as DNA, the CDR3 is TGTGCCAGCAGTGACTACAGTTATCAGCCCCAGCATTTT.

The chain recombines TRBV5-4 with TRBJ1-6; TRBD1 matches 9 bases. V lost 4 bases to trimming and J lost 7 bases; unmatched junction nucleotides: 6. CDR1 and CDR2 from the germline V gene are SGHNT and YYREEE (reference sequence). The length of the CDR3 is 15 residues. The CDR3 bases are TGTGCCAGCAGCGGACCCGGGACAGGGAATTCACCCCTCCACTTT. Its translation is CASSGPGTGNSPLHF.

The chain uses TRBV11-3 and TRBJ2-3; 7 bases map to TRBD1. Trimming at V came to 5 bases and at J to 0 bases, leaving 5 bases not matched to a gene. The CDR3 has 15 residues. Germline V gives CDR1 SGHNT, CDR2 YENEEA. CDR3 residues: CASSPGQSSTDTQYF. For the CDR3, the DNA is TGTGCCAGCAGCCCGGGACAGAGCAGCACAGATACGCAGTATTTT.

The chain uses TRBV7-9 and TRBJ1-3, with D perhaps matching TRBD1 (5 bases). CDR3 size: 16 residues. V was trimmed by 5 bases and J by 0 bases, leaving 14 bases between them. Looked up from germline, CDR1 is SEHNR and CDR2 is FQNEAQ (reference sequence). CDR3: CASSPGRASSGNTIYF. In DNA, the CDR3 is TGTGCCAGCAGCCCCGGCAGGGCTAGCTCTGGAAACACCATATATTTT.

J is TRBJ1-5 and V is TRBV28, with a weak D call TRBD1 (6 bases). From germline, CDR1 is MDHEN and CDR2 SYDVKM. There are 13 residues in the CDR3. V was trimmed by 8 bases and J by 7 bases, leaving 15 bases between them. The CDR3 protein is CASRGQTGQPQHF. The CDR3, as DNA: TGTGCCAGCCGTGGACAGACTGGCCAGCCCCAGCATTTT.

The chain recombines TRBV4-1 with TRBJ1-5; possible D gene TRBD1, 5 bases. The CDR3 contains 16 residues. Deletions cut 0 bases from V and 5 bases from J, with 14 bases between. In germline, CDR1 is MGHRA, CDR2 YSYEKL. The CDR3 coding sequence is TGCGCCAGCAGCCAAGATATCCAGGGTAGGGATCAGCCCCAGCATTTT. It translates to CASSQDIQGRDQPQHF.

The J gene is TRBJ1-5, the V gene TRBV28; tentative D call: TRBD1 (5 bases). Trimming removed 6 bases at V and 5 bases at J, with 14 bases between. Per germline, CDR1 MDHEN and CDR2 SYDVKM. The CDR3 is 14 residues long. Here the CDR3 reads CASRGRQGYQPQHF. CDR3 DNA: TGTGCCAGCAGGGGGCGGCAGGGATATCAGCCCCAGCATTTT.

This chain uses TRBV2 with TRBJ2-7, with 7 bases lining up with TRBD2. The V segment lost 6 bases and the J segment 1 base; nucleotides outside the gene matches: 6. Germline V gene lookup returns CDR1 SNHLY and CDR2 FYNNEI. This CDR3 spans 14 amino acids. CDR3 sequence: CASSRGLGSYEQYF. CDR3 nucleotides: TGTGCCAGCAGCCGAGGACTAGGTTCCTACGAGCAGTACTTC.

The J gene is TRBJ2-3, the V gene TRBV18, with D possibly TRBD2 on 5 matching bases. This CDR3 is built from 14 residues. CDR1 KGHSH and CDR2 LQKENI come from the germline V gene. Trimming left V 2 bases short and J 3 bases short, with 9 bases between. The CDR3 spells CASSPDYLTDTQYF. The CDR3 DNA sequence: TGTGCCAGCTCACCAGACTATTTGACAGATACGCAGTATTTT. The variable domain in full, completed from reference TRBV18 and TRBJ2-3, reads NAGVMQNPRHLVRRRGQEARLRCSPMKGHSHVYWYRQLPEEGLKFMVYLQKENIIDESGMPKERFSAEFPKEGPSILRIQQVVRGDSAAYFCASSPDYLTDTQYFGPGTRLTVL.

The chain employs TRBV7-9 and TRBJ2-1; TRBD2 matches at 13 bases. The CDR3 totals 15 residues. Looked up from germline, CDR1 is SEHNR and CDR2 is FQNEAQ (reference sequence). CDR3 loop: CVVVGLAGAYNEQFF. CDR3 DNA: TGTGTAGTGGTCGGACTAGCGGGAGCATACAATGAGCAGTTCTTC.

The rearrangement joins TRBV5-5 to TRBJ2-1, with 7 bases fitting TRBD2. The V gene end was trimmed by 2 bases and the J gene end by 8 bases; junction bases not matched to a gene: 4. The CDR3 runs to 13 residues. CDR1 and CDR2 from the germline V gene are SGHKS and YYEKEE (reference sequence). The CDR3 sequence: CASSLRGDDEQFF. In DNA, the CDR3 is TGTGCCAGCAGCTTACGGGGGGATGATGAGCAGTTCTTC.

For the CDR3, the DNA is TGTGCCAGCAGTGGTCGACTAGCCGGAGTAGCCGGGGAGCTGTTTTTT. This encodes CASSGRLAGVAGELFF. V gene TRBV27 combines with J gene TRBJ2-2; 7 bases fit TRBD2. This CDR3 contains 16 residues. After removal of 5 bases from V and 6 bases from J, the junction contained 12 bases not matched to a gene. Germline V gene data show CDR1 as MNHEY and CDR2 as SMNVEV (reference sequence).

The chain has TRBV19 and TRBJ2-1, with D perhaps TRBD2 (5 bases). Per germline, CDR1 LNHDA and CDR2 SQIVND (reference sequence). The CDR3 is made up of 13 amino acids. Trimming stripped 5 bases from V and 3 bases from J, with 8 bases between. CDR3 DNA: TGTGCCAGTAGTCTCGGGGTCTACAATGAGCAGTTCTTC. This sequence encodes CASSLGVYNEQFF.

The chain combines TRBV27 with TRBJ2-3; D call uncertain. Germline V gene data show CDR1 as MNHEY and CDR2 as SMNVEV (reference sequence). There are 15 residues in the CDR3. Deletions cut 0 bases from V and 5 bases from J, with 12 bases between. DNA for the CDR3: TGTGCCAGCAGTTTATCGGGCAGGCCGCGAGATACGCAGTATTTT. Translation gives CASSLSGRPRDTQYF.

The chain joins TRBV27 to TRBJ2-7, with 7 bases matching TRBD1. V lost 5 bases to trimming and J lost 7 bases; unmatched junction nucleotides: 11. This CDR3 spans 14 amino acids. The V gene's germline CDR1 is MNHEY and CDR2 SMNVEV (reference sequence). The CDR3 reads CASSIIGRGREQYF. Written as DNA, the CDR3 is TGTGCCAGCAGTATAATTGGTAGGGGGCGGGAGCAGTACTTC.

The chain joins TRBV2 to TRBJ2-5; 7 bases agree with TRBD1. CDR3 length equals 12 residues. The V gene's germline CDR1 is SNHLY and CDR2 FYNNEI. The J segment lost 4 bases and the V segment lost 6 bases, leaving 2 bases of the junction unmatched. CDR3: CASSTGVETQYF. DNA of the CDR3: TGTGCCAGCAGCACAGGGGTAGAGACCCAGTACTTC.

This clone showed up just once. This chain uses TRBV19 with TRBJ1-5; tentative D call: TRBD1 (6 bases). CDR1 is LNHDA and CDR2 is SQIVND in the germline V gene (reference sequence). V shed 7 bases and J shed 2 bases, with 15 bases lying between them. CDR3 length: 15 amino acids. This CDR3 is CASTPQGIGNQPQHF. The CDR3 nucleotides are TGTGCCAGTACCCCACAGGGAATAGGCAATCAGCCCCAGCATTTT. Full variable domain (outside the CDR3, taken from reference TRBV19 and TRBJ1-5): DGGITQSPKYLFRKEGQNVTLSCEQNLNHDAMYWYRQDPGQGLRLIYYSQIVNDFQKGDIAEGYSVSREKKESFPLTVTSAQKNPTAFYLCASTPQGIGNQPQHFGDGTRLSIL.

The chain carries TRBV7-9 and TRBJ2-5, with D possibly being TRBD2 (5 bases). The CDR3 is 14 residues long. Germline V gene data show CDR1 as SEHNR and CDR2 as FQNEAQ (reference sequence). V lost 5 bases to trimming and J lost 3 bases, with 13 bases between them. CDR3 sequence reads: CASSPRTGEETQYF. CDR3 in DNA: TGTGCCAGCAGCCCCCGAACCGGGGAAGAGACCCAGTACTTC.